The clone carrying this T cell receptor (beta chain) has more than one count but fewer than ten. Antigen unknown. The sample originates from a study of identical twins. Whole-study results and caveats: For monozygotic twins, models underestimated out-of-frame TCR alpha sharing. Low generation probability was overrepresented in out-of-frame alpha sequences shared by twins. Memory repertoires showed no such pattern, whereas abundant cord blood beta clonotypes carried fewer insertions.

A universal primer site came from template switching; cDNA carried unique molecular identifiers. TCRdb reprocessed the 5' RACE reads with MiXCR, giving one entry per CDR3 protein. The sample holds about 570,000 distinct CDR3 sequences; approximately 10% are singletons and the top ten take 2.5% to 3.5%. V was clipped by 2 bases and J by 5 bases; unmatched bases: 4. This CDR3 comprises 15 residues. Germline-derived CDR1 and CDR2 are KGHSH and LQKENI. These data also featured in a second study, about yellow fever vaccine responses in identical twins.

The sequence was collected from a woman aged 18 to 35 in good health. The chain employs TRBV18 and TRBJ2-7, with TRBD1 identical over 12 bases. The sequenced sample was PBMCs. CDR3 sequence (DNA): TGTGCCAGCTCACCAGGGGGACAGGGGGCCCACGAGCAGTACTTC. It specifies CASSPGGQGAHEQYF.